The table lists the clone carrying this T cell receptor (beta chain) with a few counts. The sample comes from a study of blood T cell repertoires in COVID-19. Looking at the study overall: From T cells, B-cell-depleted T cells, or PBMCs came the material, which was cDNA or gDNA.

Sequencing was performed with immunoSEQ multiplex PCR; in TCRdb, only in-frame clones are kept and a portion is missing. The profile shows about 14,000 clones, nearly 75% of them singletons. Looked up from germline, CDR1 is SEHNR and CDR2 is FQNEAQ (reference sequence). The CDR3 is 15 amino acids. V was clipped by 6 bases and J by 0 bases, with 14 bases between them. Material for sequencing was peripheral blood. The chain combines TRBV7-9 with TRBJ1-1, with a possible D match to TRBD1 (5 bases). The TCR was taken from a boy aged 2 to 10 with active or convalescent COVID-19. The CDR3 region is CASSTRGILNTEAFF. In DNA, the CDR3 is TGTGCCAGCAGTACCCGGGGGATCCTGAACACTGAAGCTTTCTTT.